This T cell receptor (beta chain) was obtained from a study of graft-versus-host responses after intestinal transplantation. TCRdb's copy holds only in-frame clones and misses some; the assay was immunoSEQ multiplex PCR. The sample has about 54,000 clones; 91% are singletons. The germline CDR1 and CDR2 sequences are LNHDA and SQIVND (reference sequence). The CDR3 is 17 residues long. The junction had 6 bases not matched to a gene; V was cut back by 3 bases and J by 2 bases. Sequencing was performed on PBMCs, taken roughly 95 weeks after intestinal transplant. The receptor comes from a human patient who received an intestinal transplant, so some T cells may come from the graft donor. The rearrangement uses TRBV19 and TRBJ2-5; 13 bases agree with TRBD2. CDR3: CASSIRLAGGLQETQYF. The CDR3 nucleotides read TGTGCCAGTAGTATCCGACTAGCGGGGGGTTTACAAGAGACCCAGTACTTC.